This paragraph reports one T cell receptor beta chain. Per the study methods: Nucleated cell counts were estimated from reference gene primer amplification. Data came from immunoSEQ multiplex PCR; TCRdb stores just in-frame clones and leaves some out. D and trimming were read from the DNA, whereas the V and J calls and clone size are those reported in that table. Of approximately 300,000 clones in the sample, about 90% were seen once. The germline V gene has CDR1 SEHNR and CDR2 FQNEAQ (reference sequence). The ends were cut back, 5 bases at V and 0 bases at J, with 8 bases in the middle. CDR3 size: 13 residues. The sample comes from a study of blood T cell repertoires in COVID-19. Across the study: Material from acute and convalescent COVID-19 was sourced from the United States, Italy and Spain. T cells, B-cell-depleted T cells, or PBMCs provided the cDNA or gDNA that served as material.

The rearrangement joins TRBV7-9 to TRBJ2-7; the D gene is possibly TRBD2 (5 bases). The receptor was isolated from a man aged 18 to 29 with active or convalescent COVID-19. Specimen: peripheral blood. CDR3 sequence (DNA): TGTGCCAGCAGCGACCGGGGCTCCTACGAGCAGTACTTC. Translation: CASSDRGSYEQYF. The full variable domain, rest sourced from reference TRBV7-9 and TRBJ2-7, is DTGVSQNPRHKITKRGQNVTFRCDPISEHNRLYWYRQTLGQGPEFLTYFQNEAQLEKSRLLSDRFSAERPKGSFSTLEIQRTEQGDSAMYLCASSDRGSYEQYFGPGTRLTVT.